This entry concerns a single TCR beta chain. Its target is unknown. V shed 7 bases and J 4 bases; nucleotides not matched to a gene: 5. The CDR3 contains 15 residues. Germline V gives CDR1 MNHNS, CDR2 SASEGT. The data belong to a study of identical twins. Findings and limits, study-wide: A lower insertion count was a feature of abundant cord blood beta clonotypes, with no such feature in memory repertoires. Excess sharing by twins proved weaker in beta out-of-frame sequences. The study found excess low generation probability among twin-shared out-of-frame alpha sequences.

Healthy Caucasians supplied all donations. TCRdb fed the 5' RACE reads into MiXCR, producing one record per CDR3 protein. The sample yields 450,000 to 650,000 distinct CDR3 sequences, around 15% seen once. This same sample was also taken into another study, of yellow fever vaccine responses in identical twins.

Sequencing used CD4+ T cells sorted from blood. This receptor was obtained from a woman under 30 in good health. V gene TRBV6-1 combines with J gene TRBJ2-1; 12 nucleotides align to TRBD2. The chain's CDR3 is CASTGLAGNYNEQFF. Here the CDR3 DNA reads TGTGCCAGCACCGGACTAGCGGGAAATTACAATGAGCAGTTCTTC.